The present entry profiles one T cell receptor (beta chain) with its context. The antigen remains undetermined. Those who donated, Caucasian adults without exception, all lived in Nashville, Tennessee. CD4+ cell separation produced CD45RA+ naive and CD45RA-negative memory subsets. This entry comes from a study of shared clonotypes between healthy human individuals. Germline V gene data show CDR1 as SGHAT and CDR2 as FQNNGV. The CDR3 runs to 15 residues. Deletions cut 4 bases from V and 5 bases from J, with 15 bases between. Some clones are missing from TCRdb's copy, which holds only in-frame ones; the method was immunoSEQ multiplex PCR. The table includes some 1,600,000 clones, 95% to 99% detected once. Regarding the study as a whole: Having only a few donors restricted how much genetic and exposure-history diversity was captured.

This chain links TRBV11-2 with TRBJ2-1; D unclear. Sequencing input: naive CD4+ T cells sorted from blood. Subset here: CD45RA+ positively selected. The receptor was isolated from a man aged 25 to 40 in good health. The DNA for the CDR3 is TGTGCCAGCAGCTCATCCCGACGGGCGGACAATGAGCAGTTCTTC. Translated: CASSSSRRADNEQFF.